This T cell receptor (beta chain) was sequenced in a study of T cell responses to AZD1222 COVID-19 vaccine. Study-level results: The breadth and depth of Spike-specific TCRs increased once two AZD1222 doses had been given. The repertoires were collected only after the peak T cell response. Females made up more of the donors, who were largely white British, and clonal diversity may have come out too low.

CDR1 and CDR2 from the germline V gene are KGHSH and LQKENI. Trimming took off 6 bases at V and 6 bases at J, with 15 bases between the two ends. The CDR3 sequence is 13 residues long. Remarks on this clone: Its antigen is unidentified.

The protocol was immunoSEQ multiplex PCR, while the TCRdb copy is restricted to in-frame clones and leaves out a portion. This table holds roughly 190,000 clones, 85% to 95% found once. The chain combines TRBV18 with TRBJ2-7; possible D gene TRBD2, 6 bases. The specimen comprised peripheral blood, sampled on day 0 of AZD1222 vaccination. This clonotype was sampled from an adult in good health. CDR3 region: CASSSSRDFEQYF. In DNA form, the CDR3 reads TGTGCCAGCTCCTCAAGCCGGGACTTCGAGCAGTACTTC.